This TCR beta chain was identified in a study of beta chain features in type 1 diabetes. Sequenced material consisted of expressed TCRB transcripts (all of the isolated RNA was reverse transcribed). Only in-frame clones appear in the TCRdb table, and some are missing; sequencing was by immunoSEQ multiplex PCR. This sample has roughly 500,000 clones; around 30% occur once, and the top ten carry 0.05% to 0.07%. CDR3 length: 15 residues. With 2 bases removed from V and 6 bases from J, the gap between germline ends came to 16 bases. Germline V gene lookup returns CDR1 SGHTA and CDR2 FQGNSA. The chain recombines TRBV7-2 with TRBJ2-5; no definite D call. The source is a man in his late teens or twenties in good health. The sample was naive CD4+ T cells from blood. Here the CDR3 reads CASSLLVGIGKTQYF. For the CDR3, the DNA is TGTGCCAGCAGCTTACTAGTGGGGATTGGGAAGACCCAGTACTTC.